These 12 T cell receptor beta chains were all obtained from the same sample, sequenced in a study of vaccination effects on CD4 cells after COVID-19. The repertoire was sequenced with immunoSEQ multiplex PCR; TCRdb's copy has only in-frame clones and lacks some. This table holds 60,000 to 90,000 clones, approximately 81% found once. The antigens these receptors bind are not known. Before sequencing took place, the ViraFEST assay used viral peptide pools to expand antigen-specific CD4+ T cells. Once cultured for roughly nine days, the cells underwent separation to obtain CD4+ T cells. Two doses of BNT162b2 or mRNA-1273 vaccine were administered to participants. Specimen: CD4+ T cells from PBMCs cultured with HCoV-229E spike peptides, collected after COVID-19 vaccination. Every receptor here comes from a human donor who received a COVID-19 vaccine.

CDR3 bases: TGTGCCAGCAGTTACCCTCTGGGGGGAAGGGAGGGTGAGCAGTTCTTC. Protein: CASSYPLGGREGEQFF. The chain joins TRBV6-2 or TRBV6-3 to TRBJ2-1; the match to TRBD2 covers 7 bases. After removal of 2 bases from V and 9 bases from J, the junction contained 13 bases not matched to a gene. Germline-derived CDR1 and CDR2 are MNHEY and SVGEGT. The CDR3 loop spans 16 amino acids.

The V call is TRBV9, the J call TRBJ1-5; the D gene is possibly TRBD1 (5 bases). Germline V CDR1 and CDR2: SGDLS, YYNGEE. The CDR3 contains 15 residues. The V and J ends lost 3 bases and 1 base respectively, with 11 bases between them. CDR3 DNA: TGTGCCAGCAGCGCCACAGGAGGGAGCAATCAGCCCCAGCATTTT. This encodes CASSATGGSNQPQHF.

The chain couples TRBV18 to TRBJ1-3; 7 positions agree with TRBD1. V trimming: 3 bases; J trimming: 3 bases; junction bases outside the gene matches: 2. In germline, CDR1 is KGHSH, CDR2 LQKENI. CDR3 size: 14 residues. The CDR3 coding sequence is TGTGCCAGCTCACCCGGGACAGTTGGAAACACCATATATTTT. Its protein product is CASSPGTVGNTIYF.

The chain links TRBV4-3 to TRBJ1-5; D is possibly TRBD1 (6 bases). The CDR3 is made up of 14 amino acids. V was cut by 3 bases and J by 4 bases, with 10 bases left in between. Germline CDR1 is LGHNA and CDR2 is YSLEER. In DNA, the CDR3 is TGCGCCAGCAGCCATTCGGACAGTAATCAGCCCCAGCATTTT. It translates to CASSHSDSNQPQHF.

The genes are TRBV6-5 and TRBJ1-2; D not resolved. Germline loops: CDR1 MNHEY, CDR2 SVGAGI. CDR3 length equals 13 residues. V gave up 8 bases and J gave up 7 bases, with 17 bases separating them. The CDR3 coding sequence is TGTGCCAGCTCGAGGATCTCTTCGGTTGGCTACACCTTC. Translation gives CASSRISSVGYTF.

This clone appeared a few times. CDR3 sequence (DNA): TGTGCCAGCAGCCTCCTGACAGATAGCAATCAGCCCCAGCATTTT. It translates to CASSLLTDSNQPQHF. This rearrangement joins TRBV7-8 to TRBJ1-5, with D possibly being TRBD1 (5 bases). With 5 bases removed from V and 0 bases from J, the gap between germline ends came to 11 bases. Germline V gene lookup returns CDR1 SGHVS and CDR2 FQNEAQ. The CDR3 is 15 residues long.

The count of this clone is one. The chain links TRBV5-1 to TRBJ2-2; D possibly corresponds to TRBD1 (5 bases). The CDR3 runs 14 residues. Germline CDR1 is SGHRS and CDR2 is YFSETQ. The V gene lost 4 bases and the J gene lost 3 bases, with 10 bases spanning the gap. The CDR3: CASSKDSYTGELFF. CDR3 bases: TGCGCCAGCAGCAAAGACAGTTACACCGGGGAGCTGTTTTTT.

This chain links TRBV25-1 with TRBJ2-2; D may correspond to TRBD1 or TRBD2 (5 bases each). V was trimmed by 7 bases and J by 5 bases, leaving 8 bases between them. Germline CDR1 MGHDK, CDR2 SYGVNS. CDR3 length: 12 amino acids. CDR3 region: CASNGGTGELFF. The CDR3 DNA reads TGTGCCAGCAATGGGGGTACCGGGGAGCTGTTTTTT.

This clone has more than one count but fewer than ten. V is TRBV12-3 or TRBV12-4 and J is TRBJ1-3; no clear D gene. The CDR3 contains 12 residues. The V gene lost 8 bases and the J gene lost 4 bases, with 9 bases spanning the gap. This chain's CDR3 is CASLRDGNTIYF. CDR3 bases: TGTGCCAGCTTAAGAGACGGAAACACCATATATTTT.

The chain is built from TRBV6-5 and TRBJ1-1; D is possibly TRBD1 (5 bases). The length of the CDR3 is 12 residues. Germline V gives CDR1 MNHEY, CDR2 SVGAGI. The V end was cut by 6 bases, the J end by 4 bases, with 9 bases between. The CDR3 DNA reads TGTGCCAGCAGGTTCGGGGGCACTGAAGCTTTCTTT. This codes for CASRFGGTEAFF.

CDR3 bases: TGCGCCAGCAGCCGCGATCTAGCGGGGGGGCCCCGCAATGAGCAGTTCTTC. As protein: CASSRDLAGGPRNEQFF. The chain recombines TRBV5-1 with TRBJ2-1; 12 bases map to TRBD2. CDR3 length equals 17 residues. With 4 bases clipped from V and 6 bases from J, the junction kept 11 bases outside the gene matches. Germline CDR1 is SGHRS and CDR2 is YFSETQ.

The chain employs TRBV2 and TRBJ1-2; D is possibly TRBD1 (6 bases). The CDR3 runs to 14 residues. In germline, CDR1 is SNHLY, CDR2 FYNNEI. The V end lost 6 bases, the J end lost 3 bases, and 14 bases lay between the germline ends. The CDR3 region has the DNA TGTGCCAGCAGGTTGAAGGACAGCGACTATGGCTACACCTTC. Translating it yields CASRLKDSDYGYTF.